This TCR beta chain was identified in a study of T cells in Graves' hyperthyroidism and ophthalmopathy. The CDR3 spans 16 residues. V was shortened by 5 bases and J by 3 bases, with 16 bases between the two germline ends. The V gene's germline CDR1 is MNHEY and CDR2 SVGEGT. Amplification targeted TCR beta CDR3 regions from RNA transcripts. HTBI primers were employed in a first-round RT-PCR of the TCR CDR3. TCRdb independently ran MiXCR on the multiplex PCR reads; one entry per CDR3 protein. The sample consists of under 600,000 distinct CDR3 sequences, approximately 15% of them appearing once. The table lists this clonotype with many counts. Its cognate antigen is unknown. A Clinical Activity Score of at least 3, a NOSPECS grade of at least 4 and a duration under 3 months were recorded in the ophthalmopathy patients. PBMCs were derived from approximately 10 ml fresh peripheral blood. Findings and caveats of the study: The model made its ophthalmopathy prediction, and onset followed a median about 6 months later. Peripheral blood also featured most of the thyroid clonotypes expanded above 0.001.

This sequence was found in a woman between 40 and 55 years old with Graves' ophthalmopathy. The chain has TRBV6-2 or TRBV6-3 and TRBJ2-2, with D perhaps matching TRBD1 or TRBD2 (6 bases each). Sequenced material: blood. For the CDR3, the DNA is TGTGCCAGCAGTCCCCGGGGGCAGGCAGACACCGGGGAGCTGTTTTTT. Translating gives CASSPRGQADTGELFF.